These 29 T cell receptor beta chains share one sample of origin, sequenced in a study of cytomegalovirus exposure and HLA in healthy donors. PCR employed 60 Vbeta and 13 Jbeta primers. TCRdb keeps only in-frame clones here, not all; method: immunoSEQ multiplex PCR. Here the sample spans fewer than 110,000 clones, 85% to 90% being singletons. Sequenced: PBMCs. These receptors all come from a man aged 25-45 years in good health and CMV-seronegative.

The chain uses TRBV2 and TRBJ2-6, with TRBD1 as a possible D gene (5 bases). CDR3 length: 15 residues. In germline, CDR1 is SNHLY, CDR2 FYNNEI. V was trimmed by 8 bases and J by 1 base, leaving 12 bases between them. The CDR3 bases are TGTGCCAGCTCCAGGGTCCTGTCTGGGGCCAACGTCCTGACTTTC. Amino acids: CASSRVLSGANVLTF. The complete variable domain, with remaining parts taken from reference TRBV2 and TRBJ2-6, reads EPEVTQTPSHQVTQMGQEVILRCVPISNHLYFYWYRQILGQKVEFLVSFYNNEISEKSEIFDDQFSVERPDGSNFTLKIRSTKLEDSAMYFCASSRVLSGANVLTFGAGSRLTVL.

This sequence joins TRBV18 and TRBJ2-7, with D maybe TRBD2 (5 bases). Germline V lookup: CDR1 KGHSH, CDR2 LQKENI. Between the trimmed V and J ends, which lost 4 bases and 4 bases, there was a span of 14 bases. The CDR3 totals 14 residues. CDR3 in DNA: TGTGCCAGCTCACAAATGACCGGGAAATACGAGCAGTACTTC. Encoded protein: CASSQMTGKYEQYF.

The chain carries TRBV5-1 and TRBJ2-7; 9 nucleotides agree with TRBD1. The CDR3 runs to 14 residues. The V gene's germline CDR1 is SGHRS and CDR2 YFSETQ. J gave up 6 bases and V 0 bases, and 4 bases lay outside the gene matches. In DNA form, the CDR3 reads TGCGCCAGCAGCTTGGGCCAGGACAGGGGCGAGCAGTACTTC. It is translated as CASSLGQDRGEQYF. Supplemented by reference TRBV5-1 and TRBJ2-7, the full variable domain reads KAGVTQTPRYLIKTRGQQVTLSCSPISGHRSVSWYQQTPGQGLQFLFEYFSETQRNKGNFPGRFSGRQFSNSRSEMNVSTLELGDSALYLCASSLGQDRGEQYFGPGTRLTVT.

V usage is TRBV27 and J usage is TRBJ1-5; the D gene is possibly TRBD1 (5 bases). With 6 bases removed from V and 5 bases from J, the gap between germline ends came to 20 bases. CDR3 length equals 16 residues. Germline V gives CDR1 MNHEY, CDR2 SMNVEV (reference sequence). CDR3 nucleotides: TGTGCCAGCAGCCCCGCTGTGGGGACTGGGCATCAGCCCCAGCATTTT. Protein sequence: CASSPAVGTGHQPQHF.

The chain carries TRBV10-3 and TRBJ1-2; 12 bases map to TRBD1. V lost 4 bases to trimming and J lost 3 bases; unmatched junction nucleotides: 3. Germline V CDR1 and CDR2: ENHRY, SYGVKD. The CDR3 totals 15 residues. CDR3 amino acids: CAISVGTGGDYGYTF. The CDR3 region has the DNA TGTGCCATCAGTGTGGGGACAGGGGGCGACTATGGCTACACCTTC.

The CDR3 bases are TGTGCCAGCAGTTACCTCAGGGTAGGGGCCAAAAACATTCAGTACTTC. Translated: CASSYLRVGAKNIQYF. This chain connects TRBV6-6 to TRBJ2-4; D might be TRBD1 (5 bases). This CDR3 region has 16 residues. V lost 2 bases and J 1 base, leaving 12 bases between the germline ends. Germline CDR1 reads MNHNY; CDR2 reads SVGAGI (reference sequence).

The chain couples TRBV7-9 to TRBJ2-7, with TRBD1 matching over 8 bases. CDR3 length: 15 residues. Per germline, CDR1 SEHNR and CDR2 FQNEAQ (reference sequence). V gave up 5 bases and J gave up 7 bases; unmatched junction bases: 13. CDR3 coding DNA: TGTGCCAGCAGCACAAATCAGGGGGCGACTTGGGAGCAGTACTTC. Translated, it gives CASSTNQGATWEQYF.

The chain carries TRBV5-1 and TRBJ1-2; D not certain. Germline loops: CDR1 SGHRS, CDR2 YFSETQ. Trimming took off 3 bases at V and 6 bases at J, with 18 bases between the two ends. The CDR3 sequence is 15 residues long. This CDR3 reads CASSSLVAGFDGYTF. CDR3 bases: TGCGCCAGCAGCTCCCTAGTAGCGGGCTTCGATGGCTACACCTTC.

This clone occurred a few times. The chain combines TRBV6-1 with TRBJ2-1; tentatively, D is TRBD2 (6 bases). Trimming stripped 8 bases from V and 0 bases from J, with 11 bases between. Germline CDR1 reads MNHNS; CDR2 reads SASEGT. The CDR3 contains 14 residues. The CDR3, as DNA: TGTGCCAGCGACAACGGGGGCTCCTACAATGAGCAGTTCTTC. It encodes CASDNGGSYNEQFF.

The chain combines TRBV9 with TRBJ1-6; D may be TRBD1 (6 bases). With 3 bases removed from V and 7 bases from J, the gap between germline ends came to 11 bases. This CDR3 is built from 14 residues. Germline V lookup: CDR1 SGDLS, CDR2 YYNGEE. CDR3 protein: CASSGDRYNSPLHF. DNA for the CDR3: TGTGCCAGCAGCGGAGACAGGTACAATTCACCCCTCCACTTT. Full variable domain (missing parts from reference TRBV9 and TRBJ1-6): DSGVTQTPKHLITATGQRVTLRCSPRSGDLSVYWYQQSLDQGLQFLIQYYNGEERAKGNILERFSAQQFPDLHSELNLSSLELGDSALYFCASSGDRYNSPLHFGNGTRLTVT.

This clone showed up just once. This chain joins TRBV15 and TRBJ2-7, with 11 bases fitting TRBD2. The CDR3 totals 14 residues. The germline gives CDR1 LNHNV, CDR2 YYDKDF (reference sequence). With 6 bases clipped from V and 2 bases from J, the junction kept 3 bases outside the gene matches. The CDR3 sequence is CATRGTSGTYEQYF. DNA of the CDR3: TGTGCCACCAGAGGGACTAGCGGAACCTACGAGCAGTACTTC.

Worth noting for this clone: The same CDR3 can be traced to other DNA sequences in this sample. The chain uses TRBV5-1 and TRBJ2-7; D is uncertain. The V gene's germline CDR1 is SGHRS and CDR2 YFSETQ. There are 15 residues in the CDR3. V lost 0 bases to trimming and J lost 0 bases, with 10 bases between them. The CDR3 nucleotides are TGCGCCAGCAGCTTGGGTGGCGGAAGCTCCTACGAGCAGTACTTC. This translates into CASSLGGGSSYEQYF.

This clone has a single count. The chain is built from TRBV9 and TRBJ1-4; the match to TRBD1 covers 8 bases. Germline CDR1 and CDR2: SGDLS and YYNGEE. Germline trimming cut 0 bases from V and 8 bases from J; bases unmatched to any gene: 6. The CDR3 covers 15 residues. DNA of the CDR3: TGTGCCAGCAGCGTAGAACAAGGACAGGGCGAAAAACTGTTTTTT. Encoded protein: CASSVEQGQGEKLFF. The full variable domain, completed using reference TRBV9 and TRBJ1-4, is DSGVTQTPKHLITATGQRVTLRCSPRSGDLSVYWYQQSLDQGLQFLIQYYNGEERAKGNILERFSAQQFPDLHSELNLSSLELGDSALYFCASSVEQGQGEKLFFGSGTQLSVL.

The chain carries TRBV5-1 and TRBJ2-5, with 11 positions matching TRBD2. The CDR3 spans 16 residues. V dropped 4 bases and J dropped 5; count of bases not matched to a gene: 10. The V gene's germline CDR1 is SGHRS and CDR2 YFSETQ. In DNA form, the CDR3 reads TGCGCCAGCAGCCCCGGGACTAGCGGAGGGGGGGAGACCCAGTACTTC. This codes for CASSPGTSGGGETQYF.

In its sample, this clone was seen once. The chain recombines TRBV29-1 with TRBJ1-2; 7 bases map to TRBD1. The ends lost 6 bases at V and 0 bases at J; junction bases unmatched: 7. The CDR3 runs to 14 residues. Germline CDR1 and CDR2: SQVTM and ANQGSEA. The CDR3 loop reads CSVATGSANYGYTF. The CDR3 region has the DNA TGCAGCGTCGCGACAGGGTCTGCTAACTATGGCTACACCTTC.

The J gene is TRBJ2-7, the V gene TRBV6-6, with D possibly being TRBD1 (6 bases). The V end lost 6 bases, the J end lost 1 base, and 13 bases lay between the germline ends. The CDR3 spans 14 residues. CDR1 MNHNY and CDR2 SVGAGI come from the germline V gene (reference sequence). CDR3 DNA sequence: TGTGCCAGCAGGTTCCAAACAGGGTCCTACGAGCAGTACTTC. Protein sequence: CASRFQTGSYEQYF.

The V gene is TRBV4-1, the J gene TRBJ1-2; 7 bases line up with TRBD1. Trimming cost V 3 bases and J 0 bases; bases outside gene matches: 7. The CDR3 has 16 amino acids. Germline V lookup: CDR1 MGHRA, CDR2 YSYEKL. CDR3 residues: CASSHPGQEANYGYTF. The CDR3 nucleotides read TGCGCCAGCAGCCACCCAGGACAGGAAGCTAACTATGGCTACACCTTC.

This CDR3 reads CAITPGQNHEQYF. In DNA, the CDR3 is TGTGCCATCACCCCGGGACAGAATCACGAGCAGTACTTC. The rearrangement joins TRBV10-3 to TRBJ2-7; 7 nucleotides line up with TRBD1. Germline V gene lookup returns CDR1 ENHRY and CDR2 SYGVKD. CDR3 length: 13 amino acids. After removal of 7 bases from V and 5 bases from J, the junction contained 8 bases not matched to a gene.

The rearrangement joins TRBV2 to TRBJ2-5, with TRBD2 matching over 11 bases. Per germline, CDR1 SNHLY and CDR2 FYNNEI. J lost 5 bases, V lost 6 bases, and 11 bases had no gene match. CDR3 length: 16 amino acids. The DNA for the CDR3 is TGTGCCAGCAGAAGGATTAGCGGGAGGGAAGGGGAGACCCAGTACTTC. This encodes CASRRISGREGETQYF.

This clone was picked up one time. The chain recombines TRBV2 with TRBJ2-7; 11 nucleotides agree with TRBD2. Germline CDR1 SNHLY, CDR2 FYNNEI. This CDR3 comprises 15 residues. J lost 0 bases, V lost 4 bases, and 2 bases had no gene match. CDR3 in amino acids: CASSVGTSGSYEQYF. The CDR3 DNA reads as TGTGCCAGCAGTGTGGGGACTAGCGGCTCCTACGAGCAGTACTTC.

The chain employs TRBV19 and TRBJ1-4; no clear D. V shed 6 bases and J shed 8 bases, with 19 bases lying between them. The germline V gene has CDR1 LNHDA and CDR2 SQIVND (reference sequence). The CDR3 is 15 residues long. CDR3 bases: TGTGCCAGTAGAAAGGACGGTTTAGGGAGAGAAAAACTGTTTTTT. It yields the protein CASRKDGLGREKLFF. Supplemented by reference TRBV19 and TRBJ1-4, the full variable domain reads DGGITQSPKYLFRKEGQNVTLSCEQNLNHDAMYWYRQDPGQGLRLIYYSQIVNDFQKGDIAEGYSVSREKKESFPLTVTSAQKNPTAFYLCASRKDGLGREKLFFGSGTQLSVL.

This clone was seen just once. This rearrangement joins TRBV4-1 to TRBJ1-1; TRBD1 aligns across 12 bases. Germline loops: CDR1 MGHRA, CDR2 YSYEKL. J was trimmed by 11 bases and V by 0 bases; bases with no gene match: 7. The CDR3 loop spans 15 amino acids. CDR3 region: CASSQEGTGGSLAFF. CDR3 in DNA: TGCGCCAGCAGCCAAGAAGGGACAGGGGGCTCTCTCGCTTTCTTT.

The chain uses TRBV7-2 and TRBJ2-1, with TRBD2 matching 7 bases. The junction had 7 bases not matched to a gene; V was cut back by 2 bases and J by 9 bases. Germline lookup yields CDR1 SGHTA and CDR2 FQGNSA. CDR3 length: 14 residues. In DNA form, the CDR3 reads TGTGCCAGCAGCTTACCCTCGGGACTACGTGAGCAGTTCTTC. The encoded protein is CASSLPSGLREQFF.

The table lists this clone with a count of one. J is TRBJ2-2 and V is TRBV7-8; TRBD2 matches at 10 bases. The V gene's germline CDR1 is SGHVS and CDR2 FQNEAQ. Trimming at V came to 0 bases and at J to 7 bases, leaving 5 bases not matched to a gene. The CDR3 is 16 amino acids. DNA of the CDR3: TGTGCCAGCAGCTTAGCGCCTAGCGGGAGTTTCGGGGAGCTGTTTTTT. It yields the protein CASSLAPSGSFGELFF. Full variable domain (rest looked up from reference TRBV7-8 and TRBJ2-2): GAGVSQSPRYKVAKRGQDVALRCDPISGHVSLFWYQQALGQGPEFLTYFQNEAQLDKSGLPSDRFFAERPEGSVSTLKIQRTQQEDSAVYLCASSLAPSGSFGELFFGEGSRLTVL.

This clone has just a few counts. This sample also contains other DNA sequences that code for the same CDR3. V gene TRBV7-3 combines with J gene TRBJ2-3; D might be TRBD1 (5 bases). Trimming stripped 4 bases from V and 0 bases from J, with 8 bases between. CDR3 length: 14 residues. CDR1 SGHTA and CDR2 FQGTGA come from the germline V gene. The CDR3 is CASSSDSSTDTQYF. The CDR3 coding sequence is TGTGCCAGCAGCTCAGACAGTAGCACAGATACGCAGTATTTT.

V usage is TRBV7-9 and J usage is TRBJ1-1, with TRBD1 matching over 8 bases. Per the germline V gene, CDR1 is SEHNR and CDR2 is FQNEAQ (reference sequence). J lost 1 base, V lost 6 bases, and 13 bases had no gene match. This CDR3 is 17 amino acids long. In nucleotides, the CDR3 is TGTGCCAGCAGAAAAAACACAGGGGGGGCAGCGAACACTGAAGCTTTCTTT. This codes for CASRKNTGGAANTEAFF.

V is TRBV5-1 and J is TRBJ1-1; 10 bases fit TRBD1. V dropped 4 bases and J dropped 6; count of bases not matched to a gene: 12. Germline V CDR1 and CDR2: SGHRS, YFSETQ. This CDR3 spans 16 amino acids. This CDR3 reads CASSPGQGVGLAEAFF. DNA of the CDR3: TGCGCCAGCAGCCCCGGACAGGGGGTGGGTCTCGCTGAAGCTTTCTTT. Complete variable domain (other parts from reference TRBV5-1 and TRBJ1-1): KAGVTQTPRYLIKTRGQQVTLSCSPISGHRSVSWYQQTPGQGLQFLFEYFSETQRNKGNFPGRFSGRQFSNSRSEMNVSTLELGDSALYLCASSPGQGVGLAEAFFGQGTRLTVV.

The chain employs TRBV10-2 and TRBJ2-5; the D gene is possibly TRBD2 (6 bases). The germline CDR1 and CDR2 sequences are WSHSY and SAAADI. This CDR3 region has 13 residues. V was cut by 5 bases and J by 5 bases, with 12 bases left in between. CDR3: CASSLNRGETQYF. DNA of the CDR3: TGCGCCAGCAGTTTGAACCGGGGGGAGACCCAGTACTTC.

This sequence joins TRBV29-1 and TRBJ2-1; D unresolved. Germline loops: CDR1 SQVTM, CDR2 ANQGSEA. The CDR3 spans 11 residues. V was shortened by 6 bases and J by 9 bases, with 12 bases between the two germline ends. The CDR3 region has the DNA TGCAGCGTCGCCGATAGCAGTGAGCAGTTCTTC. This codes for CSVADSSEQFF.